This T cell receptor (beta chain) was identified during a study of T cell responses to AZD1222 COVID-19 vaccine. Per the germline V gene, CDR1 is MDHEN and CDR2 is SYDVKM. This CDR3 is 13 amino acids long. V was clipped by 9 bases and J by 0 bases, with 10 bases between them. Data came from immunoSEQ multiplex PCR; TCRdb stores just in-frame clones and leaves some out. Of about 140,000 clones detected, less than 95% appear once; the ten largest clones hold approximately 6.2%. The sequence derives from an adult who received the AZD1222 COVID-19 vaccine. The chain joins TRBV28 to TRBJ2-3; no definite D call. Material: peripheral blood, obtained 28 days after the second AZD1222 dose. Here the CDR3 reads CASNRPSTDTQYF. In nucleotides, the CDR3 is TGTGCCAGTAACCGACCGAGCACAGATACGCAGTATTTT.